Sequencing of this T cell receptor (beta chain) was carried out in a study of cytomegalovirus exposure and HLA in healthy donors. Study-wide context: Most donors, 80% to 90% of over 300 genotyped, fell in the Caucasian-associated ancestry cluster. General study results and limits: Cytomegalovirus association was assigned to 170 or so TCR beta chains. According to an earlier analysis, most TCR beta V segments yielded productive rearrangements about 87% or about 30% of the time. TCR beta sequences numbering roughly 16,000 were associated with HLA alleles at 0.05 false discovery rate in a later analysis.

The PCR made use of 60 Vbeta and 13 Jbeta primers. The table came from immunoSEQ multiplex PCR; TCRdb's copy has only in-frame clones and leaves some out. The table lists roughly 250,000 clones, 75% to 85% of them singletons. Remarks on this clone: The target antigen is unknown.

The TCR sequence derives from a girl aged 2 to 10 in good health and CMV-seronegative. Sequenced material: PBMCs.

The CDR3 sequence is CASSRPGTTNEKLFF. CDR3 coding DNA: TGTGCCAGCAGCCGTCCCGGGACAACTAATGAAAAACTGTTTTTT. This chain links TRBV14 with TRBJ1-4; D not certain. In germline, CDR1 is SGHDN, CDR2 FVKESK. V was cut by 4 bases and J by 0 bases, with 9 bases left in between. This CDR3 contains 15 residues.